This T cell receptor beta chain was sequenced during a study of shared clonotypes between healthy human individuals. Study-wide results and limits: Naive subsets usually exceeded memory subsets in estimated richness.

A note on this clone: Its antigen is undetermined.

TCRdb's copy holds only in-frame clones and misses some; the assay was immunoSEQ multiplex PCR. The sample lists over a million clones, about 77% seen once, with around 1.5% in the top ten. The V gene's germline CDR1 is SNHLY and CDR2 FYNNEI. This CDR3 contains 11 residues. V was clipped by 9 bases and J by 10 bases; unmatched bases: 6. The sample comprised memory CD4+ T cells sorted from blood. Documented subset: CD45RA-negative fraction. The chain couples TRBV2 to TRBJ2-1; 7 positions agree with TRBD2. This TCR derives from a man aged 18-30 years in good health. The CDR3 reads CASGGEVEQFF. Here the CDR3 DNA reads TGTGCCAGTGGGGGGGAAGTGGAGCAGTTCTTC.